This T cell receptor beta chain derives from a study of blood T cell repertoires in COVID-19. Study context: Donors in the United States, Italy and Spain gave samples during acute or convalescent COVID-19. The cDNA or gDNA used as material had been derived from T cells, B-cell-depleted T cells, or PBMCs.

Repertoires were generated with immunoSEQ multiplex PCR, while TCRdb's copy carries only in-frame clones and drops some. The table records around 480,000 clones, 87% of them present only once. Recovered participants had two consecutive negative NP/OP PCR tests, healthcare professional clearance, or symptom resolution. Germline V gene data show CDR1 as MNHEY and CDR2 as SMNVEV (reference sequence). Trimming removed 3 bases from V and 1 base from J, with 6 bases in between. The CDR3 is 13 amino acids. This clonotype was sampled from a woman between 18 and 29 years old who had recovered from COVID-19. The sample consisted of PBMCs or T cells enriched from blood (not recorded which). V gene TRBV27 combines with J gene TRBJ1-1; unclear D gene. DNA for the CDR3: TGTGCCAGCAGTTTTACAACGAACACTGAAGCTTTCTTT. This codes for CASSFTTNTEAFF.